This entry features one TCR beta chain sequence. Every participating donor gave one draw, a heparinised blood sample averaging approximately 120 mL. Sorting of CD4+ naive, central memory, regulatory and stem cell-like memory cells was performed via CD45RO/CCR7/CD25/CD127/CD95/CD27. Expressed TCRB transcripts were sequenced, since all the RNA that had been isolated was reverse transcribed. The data were produced by immunoSEQ multiplex PCR, yet TCRdb's version contains in-frame clones alone and is incomplete. The data hold about 230,000 clones, with roughly 9.6% observed a single time. This sample was included in a study of beta chain features in type 1 diabetes. The germline gives CDR1 SGHTA, CDR2 FQGNSA. The CDR3 consists of 17 residues. The ends lost 7 bases at V and 5 bases at J; junction bases unmatched: 10.

The TCR sequence derives from a woman aged 18-35 years in good health. Source material: naive CD4+ T cells from blood. The rearrangement uses TRBV7-2 and TRBJ2-2; 13 bases match TRBD2. CDR3 amino acids: CASNIPAGLAGTGELFF. The CDR3, as DNA: TGTGCCAGCAACATACCTGCGGGACTAGCGGGAACCGGGGAGCTGTTTTTT. The whole variable domain, remainder taken from reference TRBV7-2 and TRBJ2-2, is GAGVSQSPSNKVTEKGKDVELRCDPISGHTALYWYRQSLGQGLEFLIYFQGNSAPDKSGLPSDRFSAERTGGSVSTLTIQRTQQEDSAVYLCASNIPAGLAGTGELFFGEGSRLTVL.